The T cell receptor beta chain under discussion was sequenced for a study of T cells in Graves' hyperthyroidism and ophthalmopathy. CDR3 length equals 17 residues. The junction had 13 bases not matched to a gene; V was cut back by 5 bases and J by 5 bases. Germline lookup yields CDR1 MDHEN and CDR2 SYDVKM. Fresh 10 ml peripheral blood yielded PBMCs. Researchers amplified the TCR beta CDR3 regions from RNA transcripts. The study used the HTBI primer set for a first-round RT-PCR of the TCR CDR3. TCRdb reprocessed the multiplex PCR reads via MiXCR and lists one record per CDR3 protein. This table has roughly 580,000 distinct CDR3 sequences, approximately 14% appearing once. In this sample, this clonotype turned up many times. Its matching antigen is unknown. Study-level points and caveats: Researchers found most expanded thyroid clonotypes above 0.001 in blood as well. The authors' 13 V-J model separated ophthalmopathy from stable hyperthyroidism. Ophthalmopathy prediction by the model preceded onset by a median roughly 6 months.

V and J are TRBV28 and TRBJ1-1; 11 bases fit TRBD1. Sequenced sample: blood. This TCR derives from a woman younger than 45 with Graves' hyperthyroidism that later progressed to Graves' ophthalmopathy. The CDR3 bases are TGTGCCAGCAGTCCGGACGGACAGGGGGCCTACCGAACTGAAGCTTTCTTT. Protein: CASSPDGQGAYRTEAFF. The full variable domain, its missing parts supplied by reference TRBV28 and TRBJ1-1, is DVKVTQSSRYLVKRTGEKVFLECVQDMDHENMFWYRQDPGLGLRLIYFSYDVKMKEKGDIPEGYSVSREKKERFSLILESASTNQTSMYLCASSPDGQGAYRTEAFFGQGTRLTVV.